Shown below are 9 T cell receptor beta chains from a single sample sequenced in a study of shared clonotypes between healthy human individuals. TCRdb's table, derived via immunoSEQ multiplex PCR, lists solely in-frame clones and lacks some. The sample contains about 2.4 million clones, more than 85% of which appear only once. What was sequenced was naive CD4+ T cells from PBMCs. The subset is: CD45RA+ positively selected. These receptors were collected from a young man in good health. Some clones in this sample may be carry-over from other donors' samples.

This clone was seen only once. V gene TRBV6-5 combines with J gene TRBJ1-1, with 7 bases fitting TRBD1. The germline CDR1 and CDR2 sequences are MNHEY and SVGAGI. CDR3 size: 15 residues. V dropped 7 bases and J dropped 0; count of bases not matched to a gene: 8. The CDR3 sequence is CASKLNRGLNTEAFF. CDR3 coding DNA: TGTGCCAGCAAACTCAACAGGGGACTGAACACTGAAGCTTTCTTT.

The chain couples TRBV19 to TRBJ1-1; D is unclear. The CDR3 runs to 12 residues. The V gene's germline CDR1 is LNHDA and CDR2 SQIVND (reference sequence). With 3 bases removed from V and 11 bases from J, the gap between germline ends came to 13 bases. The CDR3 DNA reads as TGTGCCAGTAGTATCCCCTCTCGGTTGGCTTTCTTT. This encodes CASSIPSRLAFF. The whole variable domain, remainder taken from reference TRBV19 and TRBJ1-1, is DGGITQSPKYLFRKEGQNVTLSCEQNLNHDAMYWYRQDPGQGLRLIYYSQIVNDFQKGDIAEGYSVSREKKESFPLTVTSAQKNPTAFYLCASSIPSRLAFFGQGTRLTVV.

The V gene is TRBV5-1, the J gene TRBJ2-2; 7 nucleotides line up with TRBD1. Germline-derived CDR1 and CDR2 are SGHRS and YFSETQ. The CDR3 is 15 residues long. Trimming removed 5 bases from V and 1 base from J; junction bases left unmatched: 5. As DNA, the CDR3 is TGCGCCAGCAGACCGGACAGGCTGAACACCGGGGAGCTGTTTTTT. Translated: CASRPDRLNTGELFF.

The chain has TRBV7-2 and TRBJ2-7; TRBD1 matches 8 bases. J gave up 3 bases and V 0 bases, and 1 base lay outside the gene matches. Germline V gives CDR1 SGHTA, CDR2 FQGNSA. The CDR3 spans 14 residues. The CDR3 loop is CASSLARGLYEQYF. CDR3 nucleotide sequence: TGTGCCAGCAGCTTAGCCAGGGGGCTCTACGAGCAGTACTTC.

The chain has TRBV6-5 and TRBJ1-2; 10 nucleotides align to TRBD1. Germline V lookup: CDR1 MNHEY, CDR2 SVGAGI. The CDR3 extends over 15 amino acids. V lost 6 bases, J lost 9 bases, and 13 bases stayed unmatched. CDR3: CASRADRGRPGRYTF. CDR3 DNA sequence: TGTGCCAGCAGAGCAGACAGGGGGCGGCCCGGTCGCTACACCTTC.

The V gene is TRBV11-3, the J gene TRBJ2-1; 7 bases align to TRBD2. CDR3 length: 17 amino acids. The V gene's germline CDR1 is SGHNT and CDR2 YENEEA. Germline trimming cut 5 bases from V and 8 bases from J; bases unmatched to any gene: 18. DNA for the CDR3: TGTGCCAGCAGCCCCGAAAAAGGGAGGGCCCCAGGCTATGAGCAGTTCTTC. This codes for CASSPEKGRAPGYEQFF.

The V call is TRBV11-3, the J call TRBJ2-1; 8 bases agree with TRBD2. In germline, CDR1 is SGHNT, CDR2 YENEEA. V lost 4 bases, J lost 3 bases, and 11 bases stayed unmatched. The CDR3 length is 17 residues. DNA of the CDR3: TGTGCCAGCAGCTCCTCGGGGACGGGAGGGGTCTACAATGAGCAGTTCTTC. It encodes CASSSSGTGGVYNEQFF.

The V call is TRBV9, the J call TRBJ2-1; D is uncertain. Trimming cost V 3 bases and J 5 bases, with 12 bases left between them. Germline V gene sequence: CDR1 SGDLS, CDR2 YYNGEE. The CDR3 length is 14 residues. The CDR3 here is CASSAPPVDNEQFF. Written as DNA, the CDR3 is TGTGCCAGCAGCGCCCCCCCGGTGGACAATGAGCAGTTCTTC. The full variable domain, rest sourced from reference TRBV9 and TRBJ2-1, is DSGVTQTPKHLITATGQRVTLRCSPRSGDLSVYWYQQSLDQGLQFLIQYYNGEERAKGNILERFSAQQFPDLHSELNLSSLELGDSALYFCASSAPPVDNEQFFGPGTRLTVL.

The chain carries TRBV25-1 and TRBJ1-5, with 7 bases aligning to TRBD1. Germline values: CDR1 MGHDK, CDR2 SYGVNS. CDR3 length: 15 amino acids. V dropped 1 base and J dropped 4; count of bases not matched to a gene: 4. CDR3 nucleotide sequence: TGTGCCAGCAGTGAATCGGACAGGCCAAATCAGCCCCAGCATTTT. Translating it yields CASSESDRPNQPQHF.